This T cell receptor (beta chain) was found in a study of neurological immune-mediated disorders. The sample holds many counts of this clonotype. V was trimmed by 0 bases and J by 0 bases, leaving 14 bases between them. The length of the CDR3 is 16 residues. Germline V lookup: CDR1 DFQATT, CDR2 SNEGSKA (reference sequence). TCRdb ran MiXCR on the 5' RACE reads and lists one entry per CDR3 protein. The data show about 50,000 distinct CDR3 sequences, 10% seen once. Sample: PBMCs. This sequence originates from a man in his sixties or seventies with HTLV-1-associated myelopathy (HAM/TSP). The chain employs TRBV20-1 and TRBJ1-1, with D perhaps TRBD1 (5 bases). CDR3 in DNA: TGCAGTGCTAGAGAAAACCAGGGACGGATGAACACTGAAGCTTTCTTT. Encoded protein: CSARENQGRMNTEAFF.